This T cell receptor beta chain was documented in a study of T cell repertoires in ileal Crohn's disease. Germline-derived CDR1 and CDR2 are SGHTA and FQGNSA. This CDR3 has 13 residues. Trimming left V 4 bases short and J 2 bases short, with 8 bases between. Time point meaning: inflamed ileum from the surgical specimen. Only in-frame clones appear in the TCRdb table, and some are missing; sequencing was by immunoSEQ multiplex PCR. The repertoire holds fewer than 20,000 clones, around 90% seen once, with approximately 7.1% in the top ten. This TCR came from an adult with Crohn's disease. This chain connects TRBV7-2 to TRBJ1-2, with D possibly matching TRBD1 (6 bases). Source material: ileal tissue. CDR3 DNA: TGTGCCAGCAGCTCCGGACAGAACTATGGCTACACCTTC. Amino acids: CASSSGQNYGYTF. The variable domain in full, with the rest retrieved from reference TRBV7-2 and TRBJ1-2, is GAGVSQSPSNKVTEKGKDVELRCDPISGHTALYWYRQSLGQGLEFLIYFQGNSAPDKSGLPSDRFSAERTGGSVSTLTIQRTQQEDSAVYLCASSSGQNYGYTFGSGTRLTVV.